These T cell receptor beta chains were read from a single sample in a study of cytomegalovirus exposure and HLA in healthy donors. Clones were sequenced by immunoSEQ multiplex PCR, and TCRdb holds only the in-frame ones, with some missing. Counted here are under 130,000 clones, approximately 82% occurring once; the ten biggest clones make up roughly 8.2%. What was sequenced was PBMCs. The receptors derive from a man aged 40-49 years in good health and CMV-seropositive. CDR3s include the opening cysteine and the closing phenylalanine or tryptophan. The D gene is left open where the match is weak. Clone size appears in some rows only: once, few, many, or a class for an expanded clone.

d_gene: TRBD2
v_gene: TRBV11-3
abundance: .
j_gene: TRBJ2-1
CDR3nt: TGTGCCAGCAGCTTAGATGGACGGGAGGGGTTAGGCAATGAGCAGTTCTTC
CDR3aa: CASSLDGREGLGNEQFF

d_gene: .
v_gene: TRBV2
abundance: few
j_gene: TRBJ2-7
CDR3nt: TGTGCCAGCAGCGACAGGTTACCCTACGAGCAGTACTTC
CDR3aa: CASSDRLPYEQYF

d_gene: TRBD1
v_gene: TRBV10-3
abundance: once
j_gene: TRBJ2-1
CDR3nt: TGTGCCATCAGTGCACGGGACAGGGGCTCCTACAATGAGCAGTTCTTC
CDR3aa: CAISARDRGSYNEQFF

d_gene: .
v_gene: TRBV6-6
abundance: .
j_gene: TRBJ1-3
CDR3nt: TGTGCCAGCACCGGAAAAGGGGGCTCTGGAAACACCATATATTTT
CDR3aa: CASTGKGGSGNTIYF

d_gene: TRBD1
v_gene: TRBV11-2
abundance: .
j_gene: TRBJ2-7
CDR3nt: TGTGCCAGCAGCTCACAGGGGGTTTTTCACGAGCAGTACTTC
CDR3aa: CASSSQGVFHEQYF

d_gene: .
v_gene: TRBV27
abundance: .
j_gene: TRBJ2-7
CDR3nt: TGTGCCAGCAGTTGGCAGGCGTCCTACGAGCAGTACTTC
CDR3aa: CASSWQASYEQYF

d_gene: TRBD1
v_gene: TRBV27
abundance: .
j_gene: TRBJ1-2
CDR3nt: TGTGCCAGCAGCGCCAGGGGGTCCGGCTATGGCTACACCTTC
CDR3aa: CASSARGSGYGYTF

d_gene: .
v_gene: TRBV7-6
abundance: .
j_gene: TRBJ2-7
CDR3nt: TGTGCCAGCAGCCGAGGACAGAACATTGTCTACGAGCAGTACTTC
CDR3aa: CASSRGQNIVYEQYF

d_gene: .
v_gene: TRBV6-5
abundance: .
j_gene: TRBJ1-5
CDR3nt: TGTGCCAGCAGTTACTCCCCCGATCAGCCCCAGCATTTT
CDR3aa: CASSYSPDQPQHF

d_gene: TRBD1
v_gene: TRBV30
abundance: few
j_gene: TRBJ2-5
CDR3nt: TGTGCCTGGAGTGCCACAGGGGCCCGGGGAGAGACCCAGTACTTC
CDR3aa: CAWSATGARGETQYF

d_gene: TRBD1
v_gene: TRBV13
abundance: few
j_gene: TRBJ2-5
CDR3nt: TGTGCCAGCAGCTTAGGACCCCCCGACAGGGTGGGCGAGACCCAGTACTTC
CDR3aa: CASSLGPPDRVGETQYF

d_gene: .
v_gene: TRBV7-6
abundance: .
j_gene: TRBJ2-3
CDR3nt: TGTGCCAGCAGCAGCACGTACACAGATACGCAGTATTTT
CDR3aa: CASSSTYTDTQYF

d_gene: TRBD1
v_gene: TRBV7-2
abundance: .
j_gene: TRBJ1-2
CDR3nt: TGTGCCAGCAGCCCTTGGGACAGGAGCCCTGGGGGCTACACCTTC
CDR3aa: CASSPWDRSPGGYTF

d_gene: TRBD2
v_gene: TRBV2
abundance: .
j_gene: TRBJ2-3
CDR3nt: TGTGCCAGCAGTGCCTCCCTAGCGGGAGATACGCAGTATTTT
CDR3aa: CASSASLAGDTQYF

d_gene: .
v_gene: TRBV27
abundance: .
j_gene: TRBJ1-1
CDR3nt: TGTGCCAGCAGTCAGCGGGACACTCTGAGGAACACTGAAGCTTTCTTT
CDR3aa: CASSQRDTLRNTEAFF

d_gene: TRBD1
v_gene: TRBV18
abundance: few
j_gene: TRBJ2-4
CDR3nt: TGTGCCAGCTCACCAGGAGGACAGGGGGCAGGGAACATTCAGTACTTC
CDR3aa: CASSPGGQGAGNIQYF

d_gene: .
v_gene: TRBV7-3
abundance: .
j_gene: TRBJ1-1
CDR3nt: TGTGCCAGCAGCTTATTGAGTTCGGGGATAAACACTGAAGCTTTCTTT
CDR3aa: CASSLLSSGINTEAFF

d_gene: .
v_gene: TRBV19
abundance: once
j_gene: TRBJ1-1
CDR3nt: TGTGCCAGTAGTAATCGGATCGGGGAGCCCACTGAAGCTTTCTTT
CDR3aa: CASSNRIGEPTEAFF

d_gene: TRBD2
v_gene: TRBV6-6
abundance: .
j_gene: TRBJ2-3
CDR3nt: TGTGCCAGCAATAGACTAGCGGGGCTCCACCCAGATACGCAGTATTTT
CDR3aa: CASNRLAGLHPDTQYF